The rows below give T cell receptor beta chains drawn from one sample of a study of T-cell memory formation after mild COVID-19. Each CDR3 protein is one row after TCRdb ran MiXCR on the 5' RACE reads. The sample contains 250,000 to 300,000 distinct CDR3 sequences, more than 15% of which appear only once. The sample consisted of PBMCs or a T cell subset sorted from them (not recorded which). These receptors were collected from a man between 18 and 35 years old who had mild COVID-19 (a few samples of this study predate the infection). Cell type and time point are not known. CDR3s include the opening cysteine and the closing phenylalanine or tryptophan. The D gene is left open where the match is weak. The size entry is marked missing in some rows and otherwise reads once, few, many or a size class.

CDR3 protein: CASSPSPFGQGNLYEQYF
CDR3 DNA: TGTGCCAGCAGCCCTAGTCCGTTCGGGCAGGGGAACCTCTACGAGCAGTACTTC
clone size: few
D gene: NA
J gene: TRBJ2-7
V gene: TRBV7-9

CDR3 protein: CASSQAEVGYTF
CDR3 DNA: TGCGCCAGCAGCCAAGCTGAGGTTGGCTACACCTTC
clone size: few
D gene: NA
J gene: TRBJ1-2
V gene: TRBV4-1

CDR3 protein: CSARENSGYTF
CDR3 DNA: TGCAGTGCTAGGGAAAACAGTGGCTACACCTTC
clone size: few
D gene: NA
J gene: TRBJ1-2
V gene: TRBV20-1

CDR3 protein: CASSRSGTGNSPLHF
CDR3 DNA: TGTGCCAGCAGCAGATCCGGGACAGGGAATTCACCCCTCCACTTT
clone size: many
D gene: TRBD1
J gene: TRBJ1-6
V gene: TRBV28

CDR3 protein: CASGGNTIYF
CDR3 DNA: TGTGCCAGTGGGGGAAACACCATATATTTT
clone size: NA
D gene: NA
J gene: TRBJ1-3
V gene: TRBV12-3/TRBV12-4

CDR3 protein: CASSRSTNTGELFF
CDR3 DNA: TGTGCCAGCTCACGCTCAACTAACACCGGGGAGCTGTTTTTT
clone size: many
D gene: NA
J gene: TRBJ2-2
V gene: TRBV18

CDR3 protein: CASTQVWFDGYTF
CDR3 DNA: TGTGCCAGCACCCAAGTATGGTTCGATGGCTACACCTTC
clone size: few
D gene: NA
J gene: TRBJ1-2
V gene: TRBV7-2

CDR3 protein: CASSVGYGGRKTDTQYF
CDR3 DNA: TGTGCCAGCAGCGTAGGATACGGAGGTCGAAAGACAGATACGCAGTATTTT
clone size: few
D gene: NA
J gene: TRBJ2-3
V gene: TRBV9

CDR3 protein: CASSLLGPGTDTQYF
CDR3 DNA: TGTGCCAGCAGCTTATTAGGGCCTGGCACAGATACGCAGTATTTT
clone size: NA
D gene: NA
J gene: TRBJ2-3
V gene: TRBV7-3

CDR3 protein: CASSSVDRGPRGEQYF
CDR3 DNA: TGTGCCAGCAGTTCGGTCGACAGGGGTCCGCGGGGCGAGCAGTACTTC
clone size: NA
D gene: TRBD1
J gene: TRBJ2-7
V gene: TRBV28

CDR3 protein: CASSLGMAHNEQFF
CDR3 DNA: TGTGCCAGCAGTTTAGGGATGGCTCACAATGAGCAGTTCTTC
clone size: many
D gene: NA
J gene: TRBJ2-1
V gene: TRBV27

CDR3 protein: CASSLSEGNTEAFF
CDR3 DNA: TGTGCCAGCAGTCTCTCCGAGGGGAACACTGAAGCTTTCTTT
clone size: few
D gene: NA
J gene: TRBJ1-1
V gene: TRBV6-5

CDR3 protein: CASSLSGPNQPQHF
CDR3 DNA: TGTGCCAGCAGCCTATCAGGTCCCAATCAGCCCCAGCATTTT
clone size: NA
D gene: NA
J gene: TRBJ1-5
V gene: TRBV7-2

CDR3 protein: CASSQDGQTNTEAFF
CDR3 DNA: TGTGCCAGCAGCCAAGACGGGCAGACGAACACTGAAGCTTTCTTT
clone size: NA
D gene: NA
J gene: TRBJ1-1
V gene: TRBV4-2

CDR3 protein: CASSLGGSAETFF
CDR3 DNA: TGCGCCAGCAGCTTGGGAGGTTCCGCTGAGACTTTCTTT
clone size: few
D gene: NA
J gene: TRBJ1-1
V gene: TRBV5-1

CDR3 protein: CASSLEGESNQPQHF
CDR3 DNA: TGCGCCAGCAGCTTGGAAGGGGAGAGCAATCAGCCCCAGCATTTT
clone size: NA
D gene: NA
J gene: TRBJ1-5
V gene: TRBV5-1

CDR3 protein: CSAPGVAGVLQGETQYF
CDR3 DNA: TGCAGTGCACCCGGGGTAGCGGGGGTCTTACAGGGGGAGACCCAGTACTTC
clone size: NA
D gene: TRBD2
J gene: TRBJ2-5
V gene: TRBV20-1

CDR3 protein: CASSQDYSSSYNEQFF
CDR3 DNA: TGTGCCAGCAGCCAAGATTACTCGAGCTCCTACAATGAGCAGTTCTTC
clone size: NA
D gene: NA
J gene: TRBJ2-1
V gene: TRBV4-2

CDR3 protein: CASSSTIGPQHF
CDR3 DNA: TGTGCCAGCAGCTCCACCATAGGACCCCAGCATTTT
clone size: NA
D gene: NA
J gene: TRBJ1-5
V gene: TRBV6-2/TRBV6-3

CDR3 protein: CASSPGQGGVGGYTF
CDR3 DNA: TGTGCCAGCAGCCCAGGACAGGGCGGTGTGGGTGGCTACACCTTC
clone size: few
D gene: TRBD1
J gene: TRBJ1-2
V gene: TRBV7-2

CDR3 protein: CASSPTPGGGTEAFF
CDR3 DNA: TGTGCCAGCAGCCCCACTCCAGGGGGAGGTACTGAAGCTTTCTTT
clone size: few
D gene: TRBD1
J gene: TRBJ1-1
V gene: TRBV7-6

CDR3 protein: CASSFSSGLAETQYF
CDR3 DNA: TGTGCCAGCAGTTTCTCCAGCGGGCTTGCGGAGACCCAGTACTTC
clone size: NA
D gene: NA
J gene: TRBJ2-5
V gene: TRBV12-3/TRBV12-4

CDR3 protein: CATSDNRGLAGEETQYF
CDR3 DNA: TGTGCCACCAGTGATAATAGGGGACTAGCGGGGGAAGAGACCCAGTACTTC
clone size: NA
D gene: TRBD2
J gene: TRBJ2-5
V gene: TRBV24-1

CDR3 protein: CATSRESRTDTQYF
CDR3 DNA: TGTGCCACCAGCAGAGAGTCAAGGACAGATACGCAGTATTTT
clone size: NA
D gene: NA
J gene: TRBJ2-3
V gene: TRBV15